These 21 T cell receptor beta chains came from one sample sequenced in a study of shared clonotypes between healthy human individuals. Profiling relied on immunoSEQ multiplex PCR, and the TCRdb table lists in-frame clones only, not all of them. The table lists a few million clones, 85% to 95% of them singletons. The sample was naive CD4+ T cells sorted from blood. Subset noted: CD45RA+ positively selected. Receptors were obtained from a young man in good health.

The V call is TRBV7-2, the J call TRBJ2-7; D gene ambiguous. V dropped 2 bases and J dropped 4 bases, with 12 bases sitting between them. CDR3 length: 14 residues. Looked up from germline, CDR1 is SGHTA and CDR2 is FQGNSA. As DNA, the CDR3 is TGTGCCAGCAGCTTACAGACCCGGTCATACGAGCAGTACTTC. Translation gives CASSLQTRSYEQYF.

V usage is TRBV27 and J usage is TRBJ1-6; the match to TRBD1 covers 8 bases. This CDR3 contains 13 residues. The V gene's germline CDR1 is MNHEY and CDR2 SMNVEV (reference sequence). The V gene end was trimmed by 6 bases and the J gene end by 10 bases; junction bases not matched to a gene: 5. Here the CDR3 DNA reads TGTGCCAGCAGAGGACAGGGTAACTCACCCCTCCACTTT. It is translated as CASRGQGNSPLHF.

The gene calls are TRBV6-5 and TRBJ2-7, with D perhaps assigned TRBD1 or TRBD2 (5 bases each). Trimming removed 7 bases from V and 2 bases from J, with 12 bases in between. Germline CDR1 MNHEY, CDR2 SVGAGI. This CDR3 is built from 13 residues. The CDR3: CASTPGTPYEQYF. The CDR3 region has the DNA TGTGCCAGCACTCCCGGGACCCCCTACGAGCAGTACTTC.

The rearrangement uses TRBV29-1 and TRBJ1-2; D not certain. V shed 7 bases and J shed 4 bases, with 16 bases lying between them. Germline values: CDR1 SQVTM, CDR2 ANQGSEA. The CDR3 spans 13 residues. The DNA of the CDR3 is TGCAGCGCCTATGGTATGGGCCCCTATGGCTACACCTTC. Translated, it gives CSAYGMGPYGYTF.

The chain employs TRBV2 and TRBJ2-4; maybe TRBD1 (6 bases). CDR3 length equals 15 residues. CDR1 SNHLY and CDR2 FYNNEI come from the germline V gene. V lost 6 bases and J lost 7, with 19 bases in between. The CDR3 coding sequence is TGTGCCAGCAGGGAAACAGGGAATGTAGTTAACATTCAGTACTTC. Translation gives CASRETGNVVNIQYF.

V and J are TRBV5-8 and TRBJ1-6, with 7 bases identical to TRBD1. Per germline, CDR1 SGHTS and CDR2 YDEGEE. The CDR3 contains 16 residues. V lost 5 bases, J lost 0 bases, and 5 bases stayed unmatched. The CDR3 coding sequence is TGTGCCAGCAGACCACAGGGGAGCTCCTATAATTCACCCCTCCACTTT. It yields the protein CASRPQGSSYNSPLHF.

V and J are TRBV5-4 and TRBJ2-1; 9 bases align to TRBD2. CDR1 is SGHNT, CDR2 YYREEE, per germline (reference sequence). This CDR3 is 15 amino acids long. The junction had 10 bases not matched to a gene; V was cut back by 4 bases and J by 8 bases. The CDR3 region is CASSPPGLAGYEQFF. The CDR3 DNA is TGTGCCAGCAGCCCCCCGGGACTAGCAGGGTATGAGCAGTTCTTC.

The chain links TRBV28 to TRBJ2-7, with D unresolved. V gave up 7 bases and J gave up 3 bases, with 16 bases separating them. The CDR3 totals 14 residues. The V gene's germline CDR1 is MDHEN and CDR2 SYDVKM. The CDR3 DNA reads TGTGCCAGCACCGCCGGTACAGCAAACTACGAGCAGTACTTC. This encodes CASTAGTANYEQYF. Full variable domain (missing parts from reference TRBV28 and TRBJ2-7): DVKVTQSSRYLVKRTGEKVFLECVQDMDHENMFWYRQDPGLGLRLIYFSYDVKMKEKGDIPEGYSVSREKKERFSLILESASTNQTSMYLCASTAGTANYEQYFGPGTRLTVT.

The gene calls are TRBV14 and TRBJ2-7; 7 bases line up with TRBD1. V gave up 4 bases and J gave up 4 bases; unmatched junction bases: 7. Germline CDR1 is SGHDN and CDR2 is FVKESK. The CDR3 contains 14 residues. CDR3 residues: CASSRTGQAYEQYF. The CDR3 DNA reads as TGTGCCAGCAGCCGGACAGGACAGGCATACGAGCAGTACTTC.

The chain carries TRBV28 and TRBJ2-2; D is ambiguous. The CDR3 loop spans 15 amino acids. Trimming cost V 2 bases and J 3 bases, with 10 bases left between them. Germline V lookup: CDR1 MDHEN, CDR2 SYDVKM. The CDR3 loop reads CASSLGSTDTGELFF. CDR3 sequence (DNA): TGTGCCAGCAGTTTAGGCAGTACAGACACCGGGGAGCTGTTTTTT.

The chain combines TRBV2 with TRBJ1-5; the D is unclear. V was cut by 6 bases and J by 1 base, with 10 bases left in between. Germline V gene data show CDR1 as SNHLY and CDR2 as FYNNEI. This CDR3 has 14 amino acids. Here the CDR3 reads CASSVELSNQPQHF. As DNA, the CDR3 is TGTGCCAGCAGCGTCGAACTGAGCAATCAGCCCCAGCATTTT.

The chain uses TRBV28 and TRBJ2-5, with 10 positions matching TRBD2. The CDR3 is 17 residues long. Unmatched junction bases numbered 19, after V lost 7 bases and J lost 8 bases. Germline V lookup: CDR1 MDHEN, CDR2 SYDVKM. The CDR3 coding sequence is TGTGCCAGCAATCCCGGGACTAGCGTACTTCCTAAAAGAACCCAGTACTTC. The encoded protein is CASNPGTSVLPKRTQYF.

The chain recombines TRBV18 with TRBJ2-3; no firm D call. The V end was cut by 6 bases, the J end by 3 bases, with 10 bases between. CDR3 length: 13 amino acids. CDR1 and CDR2 (germline): KGHSH, LQKENI. The CDR3 here is CASSALGTDTQYF. CDR3 bases: TGTGCCAGCTCGGCGCTGGGGACAGATACGCAGTATTTT. Drawing the rest from reference TRBV18 and TRBJ2-3, the complete variable domain is NAGVMQNPRHLVRRRGQEARLRCSPMKGHSHVYWYRQLPEEGLKFMVYLQKENIIDESGMPKERFSAEFPKEGPSILRIQQVVRGDSAAYFCASSALGTDTQYFGPGTRLTVL.

The chain recombines TRBV19 with TRBJ2-2, with TRBD2 matching 7 bases. J was trimmed by 6 bases and V by 5 bases; bases with no gene match: 3. Per germline, CDR1 LNHDA and CDR2 SQIVND (reference sequence). CDR3 length: 13 residues. The CDR3 spells CASSPGRAGELFF. The CDR3 bases are TGTGCCAGTAGTCCAGGGAGGGCCGGGGAGCTGTTTTTT.

This sequence joins TRBV14 and TRBJ1-4, with 8 positions matching TRBD1. V lost 6 bases to trimming and J lost 10 bases; unmatched junction nucleotides: 13. Looked up from germline, CDR1 is SGHDN and CDR2 is FVKESK. The CDR3 runs 15 residues. CDR3 sequence (DNA): TGTGCCAGCAGAAAGTCGGGACAGGCCGAAGGAAAACTGTTTTTT. This sequence encodes CASRKSGQAEGKLFF.

A note on this clone: The sample holds other DNA sequences that translate to the same CDR3. The V call is TRBV4-1, the J call TRBJ2-1; TRBD1 matches 8 bases. The CDR3 length is 16 residues. J gave up 1 base and V 0 bases, and 2 bases lay outside the gene matches. Germline-derived CDR1 and CDR2 are MGHRA and YSYEKL. The CDR3 region is CASSQDRTGSYNEQFF. In DNA form, the CDR3 reads TGCGCCAGCAGCCAAGACAGGACAGGGTCCTACAATGAGCAGTTCTTC.

In the case of this clone: The identical CDR3 is also encoded by other nucleotide sequences in the sample. The chain carries TRBV5-1 and TRBJ2-2, with D tentatively TRBD1 or TRBD2 (5 bases each). The germline V gene has CDR1 SGHRS and CDR2 YFSETQ. V lost 0 bases and J lost 2, with 8 bases in between. This CDR3 spans 15 amino acids. The chain's CDR3 is CASSLAGGNTGELFF. CDR3 nucleotides: TGCGCCAGCAGCTTGGCTGGGGGAAACACCGGGGAGCTGTTTTTT.

This clone was recorded once. The chain has TRBV18 and TRBJ2-4; 7 bases agree with TRBD2. V dropped 0 bases and J dropped 8; count of bases not matched to a gene: 4. This CDR3 spans 14 amino acids. The germline V gene has CDR1 KGHSH and CDR2 LQKENI. The CDR3 region is CASSPPREGDIQYF. Here the CDR3 DNA reads TGTGCCAGCTCACCACCTAGGGAGGGAGACATTCAGTACTTC. Full variable domain (remainder filled in from reference TRBV18 and TRBJ2-4): NAGVMQNPRHLVRRRGQEARLRCSPMKGHSHVYWYRQLPEEGLKFMVYLQKENIIDESGMPKERFSAEFPKEGPSILRIQQVVRGDSAAYFCASSPPREGDIQYFGAGTRLSVL.

The chain links TRBV5-4 to TRBJ1-1; possibly TRBD1 for D (6 bases). Trimming removed 4 bases at V and 1 base at J, with 14 bases between. The CDR3 covers 15 residues. Looked up from germline, CDR1 is SGHNT and CDR2 is YYREEE (reference sequence). CDR3 bases: TGTGCCAGCAGCCCCGGGGGCAGGAGGAACACTGAAGCTTTCTTT. It specifies CASSPGGRRNTEAFF.

The chain links TRBV9 to TRBJ1-1; a weak D match, TRBD1 (6 bases). This CDR3 region has 13 residues. The germline gives CDR1 SGDLS, CDR2 YYNGEE. Trimming removed 2 bases at V and 5 bases at J, with 10 bases between. The CDR3, as DNA: TGTGCCAGCAGCGTCTTAGACAGGACTGAAGCTTTCTTT. Its protein is CASSVLDRTEAFF. The whole variable domain, filled in from reference TRBV9 and TRBJ1-1, reads DSGVTQTPKHLITATGQRVTLRCSPRSGDLSVYWYQQSLDQGLQFLIQYYNGEERAKGNILERFSAQQFPDLHSELNLSSLELGDSALYFCASSVLDRTEAFFGQGTRLTVV.

The rearrangement uses TRBV10-3 and TRBJ2-1; D gene uncertain. The germline V and J ends were trimmed by 4 bases and 5 bases, with 15 bases remaining between them. The CDR3 is 15 amino acids. Germline CDR1 reads ENHRY; CDR2 reads SYGVKD. The CDR3 bases are TGTGCCATCAGTGGAGAGGACGGGCCCAACAATGAGCAGTTCTTC. Protein sequence: CAISGEDGPNNEQFF.